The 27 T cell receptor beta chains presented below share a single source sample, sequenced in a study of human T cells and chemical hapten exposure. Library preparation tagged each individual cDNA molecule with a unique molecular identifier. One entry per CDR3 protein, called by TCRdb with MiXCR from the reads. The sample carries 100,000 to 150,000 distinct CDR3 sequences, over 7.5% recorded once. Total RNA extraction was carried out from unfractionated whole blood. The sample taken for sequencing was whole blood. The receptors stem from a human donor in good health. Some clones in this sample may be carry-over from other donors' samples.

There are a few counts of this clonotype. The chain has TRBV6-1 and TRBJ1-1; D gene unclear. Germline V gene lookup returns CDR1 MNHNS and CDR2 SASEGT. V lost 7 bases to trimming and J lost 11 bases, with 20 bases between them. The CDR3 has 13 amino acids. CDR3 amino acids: CASTPLYVDPAFF. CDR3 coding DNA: TGTGCCAGCACCCCCCTTTATGTTGACCCGGCTTTCTTT.

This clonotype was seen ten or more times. The CDR3 loop is CASSLKARSKSGYTF. The DNA of the CDR3 is TGCGCCAGCAGCTTAAAGGCCAGGTCGAAAAGTGGCTACACCTTC. The V and J genes are TRBV5-1 and TRBJ1-2; D ambiguous. Germline CDR1 and CDR2: SGHRS and YFSETQ. Trimming shortened V by 2 bases and J by 7 bases, and 18 bases separated the two germline ends. This CDR3 region has 15 residues.

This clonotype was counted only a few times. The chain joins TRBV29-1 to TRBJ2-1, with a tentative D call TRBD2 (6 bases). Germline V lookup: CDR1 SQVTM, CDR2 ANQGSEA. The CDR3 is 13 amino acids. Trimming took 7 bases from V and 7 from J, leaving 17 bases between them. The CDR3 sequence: CSGGDGNENEQFF. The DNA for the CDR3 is TGCAGCGGGGGGGACGGTAACGAGAATGAGCAGTTCTTC.

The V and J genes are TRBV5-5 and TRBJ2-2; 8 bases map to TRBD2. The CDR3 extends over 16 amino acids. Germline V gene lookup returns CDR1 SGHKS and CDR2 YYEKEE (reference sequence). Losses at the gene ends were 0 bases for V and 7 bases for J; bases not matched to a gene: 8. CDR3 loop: CASSLEGLAGGGELFF. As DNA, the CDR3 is TGTGCCAGCAGCTTGGAGGGTCTAGCGGGTGGCGGGGAGCTGTTTTTT. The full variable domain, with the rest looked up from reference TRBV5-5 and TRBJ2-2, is DAGVTQSPTHLIKTRGQQVTLRCSPISGHKSVSWYQQVLGQGPQFIFQYYEKEERGRGNFPDRFSARQFPNYSSELNVNALLLGDSALYLCASSLEGLAGGGELFFGEGSRLTVL.

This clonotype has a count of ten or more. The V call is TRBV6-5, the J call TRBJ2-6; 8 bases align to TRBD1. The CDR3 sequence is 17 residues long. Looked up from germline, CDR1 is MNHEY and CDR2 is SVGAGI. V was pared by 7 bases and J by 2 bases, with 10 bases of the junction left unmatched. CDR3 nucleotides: TGTGCCAGCACCTACGGGGCAGGGGGCGCTGGGGCCAACGTCCTGACTTTC. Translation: CASTYGAGGAGANVLTF.

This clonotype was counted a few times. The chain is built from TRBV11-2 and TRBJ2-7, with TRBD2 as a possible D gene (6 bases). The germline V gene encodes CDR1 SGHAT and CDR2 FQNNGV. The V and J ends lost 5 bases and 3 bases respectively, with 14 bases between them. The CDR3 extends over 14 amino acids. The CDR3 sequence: CASSPWTTNYEQYF. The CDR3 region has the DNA TGTGCCAGCAGCCCATGGACTACCAACTACGAGCAGTACTTC. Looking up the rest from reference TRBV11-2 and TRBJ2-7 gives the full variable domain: EAGVAQSPRYKIIEKRQSVAFWCNPISGHATLYWYQQILGQGPKLLIQFQNNGVVDDSQLPKDRFSAERLKGVDSTLKIQPAKLEDSAVYLCASSPWTTNYEQYFGPGTRLTVT.

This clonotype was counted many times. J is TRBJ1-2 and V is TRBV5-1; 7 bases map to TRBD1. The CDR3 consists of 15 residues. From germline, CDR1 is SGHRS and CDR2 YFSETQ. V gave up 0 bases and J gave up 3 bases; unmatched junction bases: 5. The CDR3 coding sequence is TGCGCCAGCAGCTTGGGTCAGGGGGACGACTATGGCTACACCTTC. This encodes CASSLGQGDDYGYTF.

The CDR3 DNA follows: TGTGCCAGCAGTTTTGGGCAGGGTGGACAGCCCCAGCATTTT. Translated: CASSFGQGGQPQHF. This chain connects TRBV12-3 or TRBV12-4 to TRBJ1-5; D is perhaps TRBD1 (5 bases). This CDR3 region has 14 residues. Between the trimmed V and J ends, which lost 3 bases and 7 bases, there was a span of 13 bases.

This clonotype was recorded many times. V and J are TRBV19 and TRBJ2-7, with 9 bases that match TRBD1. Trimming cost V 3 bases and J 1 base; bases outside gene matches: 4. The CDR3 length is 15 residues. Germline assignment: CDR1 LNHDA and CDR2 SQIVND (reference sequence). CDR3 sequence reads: CASSIGTGSSYEQYF. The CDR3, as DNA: TGTGCCAGTAGTATTGGGACAGGGTCGTCCTACGAGCAGTACTTC.

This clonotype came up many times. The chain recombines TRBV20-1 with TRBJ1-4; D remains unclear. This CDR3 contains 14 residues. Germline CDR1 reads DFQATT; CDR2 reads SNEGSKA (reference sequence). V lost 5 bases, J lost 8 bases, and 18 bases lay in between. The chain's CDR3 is CSASSQREAEKLFF. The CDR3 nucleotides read TGCAGTGCTTCATCTCAACGGGAGGCCGAAAAACTGTTTTTT.

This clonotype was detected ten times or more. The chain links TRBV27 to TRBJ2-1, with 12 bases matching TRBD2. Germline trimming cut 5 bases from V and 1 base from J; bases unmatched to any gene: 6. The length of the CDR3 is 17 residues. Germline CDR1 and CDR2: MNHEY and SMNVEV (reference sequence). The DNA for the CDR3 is TGTGCCAGCAGTACCGGACTAGCGGGGATTTCCTACAATGAGCAGTTCTTC. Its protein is CASSTGLAGISYNEQFF.

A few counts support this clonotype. The CDR3 spells CASSPRDRGPRELFF. DNA for the CDR3: TGTGCCAGCAGTCCCCGGGACAGGGGCCCCCGGGAGCTGTTTTTT. The chain couples TRBV2 to TRBJ2-2, with 10 nucleotides matching TRBD1. The V segment lost 5 bases and the J segment 9 bases; nucleotides outside the gene matches: 9. Germline V CDR1 and CDR2: SNHLY, FYNNEI. The length of the CDR3 is 15 residues.

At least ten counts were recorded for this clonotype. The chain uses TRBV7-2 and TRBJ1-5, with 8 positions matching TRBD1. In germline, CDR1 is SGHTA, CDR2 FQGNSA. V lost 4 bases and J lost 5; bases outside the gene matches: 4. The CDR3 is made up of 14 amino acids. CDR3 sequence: CASSSRQGHQPQHF. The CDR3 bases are TGTGCCAGCAGCTCTCGACAGGGGCATCAGCCCCAGCATTTT.

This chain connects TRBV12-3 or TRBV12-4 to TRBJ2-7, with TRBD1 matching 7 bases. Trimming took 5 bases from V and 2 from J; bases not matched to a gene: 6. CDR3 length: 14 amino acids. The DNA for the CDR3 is TGTGCCAGCAGTCATGACAGGGCGCCCTACGAGCAGTACTTC. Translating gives CASSHDRAPYEQYF.

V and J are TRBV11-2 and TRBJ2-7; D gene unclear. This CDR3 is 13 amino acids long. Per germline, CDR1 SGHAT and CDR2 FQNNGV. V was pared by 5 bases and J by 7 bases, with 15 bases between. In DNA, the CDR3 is TGTGCCAGCAGCCACTCTGGGGTACGGGAGCAGTACTTC. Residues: CASSHSGVREQYF.

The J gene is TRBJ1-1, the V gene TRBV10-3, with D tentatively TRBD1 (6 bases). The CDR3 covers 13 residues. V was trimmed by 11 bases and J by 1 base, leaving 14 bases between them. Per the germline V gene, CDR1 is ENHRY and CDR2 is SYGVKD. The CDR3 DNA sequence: TGTGCCGCCGGACAGCCGGAGAACACTGAAGCTTTCTTT. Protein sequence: CAAGQPENTEAFF.

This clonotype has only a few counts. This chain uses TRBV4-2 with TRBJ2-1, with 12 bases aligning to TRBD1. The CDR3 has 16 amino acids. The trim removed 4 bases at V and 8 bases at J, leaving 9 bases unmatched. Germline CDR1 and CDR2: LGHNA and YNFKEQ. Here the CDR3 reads CASSPEGQGAIYEQFF. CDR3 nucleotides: TGTGCCAGCAGCCCTGAGGGACAGGGGGCGATCTATGAGCAGTTCTTC.

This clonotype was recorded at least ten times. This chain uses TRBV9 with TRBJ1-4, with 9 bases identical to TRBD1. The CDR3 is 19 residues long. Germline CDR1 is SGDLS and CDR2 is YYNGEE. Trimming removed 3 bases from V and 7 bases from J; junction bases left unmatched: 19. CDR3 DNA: TGTGCCAGCAGCGCGTTTGAACCCCAGGGACAGGGAGGTAGTGAAAAACTGTTTTTT. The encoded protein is CASSAFEPQGQGGSEKLFF.

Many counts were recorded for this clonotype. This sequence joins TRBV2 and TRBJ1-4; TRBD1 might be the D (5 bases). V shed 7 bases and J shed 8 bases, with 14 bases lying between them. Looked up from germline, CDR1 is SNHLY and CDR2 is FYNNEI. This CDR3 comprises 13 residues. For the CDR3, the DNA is TGTGCCAGCAAACTCACCGGGGGGGAAAAACTGTTTTTT. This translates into CASKLTGGEKLFF.

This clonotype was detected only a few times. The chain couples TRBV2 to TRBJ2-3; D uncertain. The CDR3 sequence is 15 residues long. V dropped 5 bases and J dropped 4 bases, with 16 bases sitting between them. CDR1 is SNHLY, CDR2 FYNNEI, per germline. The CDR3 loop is CASSPPPTRADTQYF. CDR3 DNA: TGTGCCAGCAGTCCCCCCCCAACACGGGCAGATACGCAGTATTTT. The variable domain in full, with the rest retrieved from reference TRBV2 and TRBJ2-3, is EPEVTQTPSHQVTQMGQEVILRCVPISNHLYFYWYRQILGQKVEFLVSFYNNEISEKSEIFDDQFSVERPDGSNFTLKIRSTKLEDSAMYFCASSPPPTRADTQYFGPGTRLTVL.

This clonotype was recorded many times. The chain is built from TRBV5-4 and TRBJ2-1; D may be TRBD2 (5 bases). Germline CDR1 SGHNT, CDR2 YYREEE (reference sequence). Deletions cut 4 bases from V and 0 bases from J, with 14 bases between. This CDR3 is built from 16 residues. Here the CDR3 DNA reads TGTGCCAGCAGCCTCCTCGGTCGGGGCTCCTACAATGAGCAGTTCTTC. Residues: CASSLLGRGSYNEQFF.

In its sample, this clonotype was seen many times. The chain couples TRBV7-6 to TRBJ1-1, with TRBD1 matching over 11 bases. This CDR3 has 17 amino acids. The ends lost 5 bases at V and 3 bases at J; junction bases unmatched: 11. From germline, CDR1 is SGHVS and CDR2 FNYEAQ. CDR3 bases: TGTGCCAGCAGCCCCGGGACAGGGGGATTCTGGGACACTGAAGCTTTCTTT. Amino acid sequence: CASSPGTGGFWDTEAFF.

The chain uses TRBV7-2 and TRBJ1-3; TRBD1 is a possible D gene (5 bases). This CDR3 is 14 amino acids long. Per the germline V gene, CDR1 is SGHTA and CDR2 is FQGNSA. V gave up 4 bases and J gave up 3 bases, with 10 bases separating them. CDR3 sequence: CASSSWGDGNTIYF. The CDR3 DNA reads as TGTGCCAGCAGCTCCTGGGGGGATGGAAACACCATATATTTT.

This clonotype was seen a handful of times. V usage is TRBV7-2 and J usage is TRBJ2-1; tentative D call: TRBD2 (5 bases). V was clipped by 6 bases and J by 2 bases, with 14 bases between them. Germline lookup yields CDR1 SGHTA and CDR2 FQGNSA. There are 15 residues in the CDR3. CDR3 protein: CASSPGSGAYNEQFF. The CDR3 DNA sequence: TGTGCCAGCAGTCCGGGATCGGGCGCCTACAATGAGCAGTTCTTC.

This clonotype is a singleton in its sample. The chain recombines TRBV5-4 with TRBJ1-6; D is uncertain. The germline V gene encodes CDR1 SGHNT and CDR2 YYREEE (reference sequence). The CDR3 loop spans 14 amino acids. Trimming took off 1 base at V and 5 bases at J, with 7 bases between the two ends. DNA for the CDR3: TGTGCCAGCAGCTTGCCGGTTAATAATTCACCCCTCCACTTT. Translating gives CASSLPVNNSPLHF.

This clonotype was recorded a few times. The chain's CDR3 is CASSTLGGQGFGYTF. The CDR3 DNA reads TGTGCCAGCAGTACCCTAGGAGGACAGGGATTTGGCTACACCTTC. This sequence joins TRBV27 and TRBJ1-2; TRBD1 matches at 8 bases. CDR1 and CDR2 from the germline V gene are MNHEY and SMNVEV (reference sequence). The CDR3 totals 15 residues. J lost 7 bases, V lost 5 bases, and 12 bases had no gene match.

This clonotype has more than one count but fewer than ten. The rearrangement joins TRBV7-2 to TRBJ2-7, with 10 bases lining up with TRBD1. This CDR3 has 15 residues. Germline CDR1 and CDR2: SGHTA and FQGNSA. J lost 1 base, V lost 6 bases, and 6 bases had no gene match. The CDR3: CASSFGTGVSYEQYF. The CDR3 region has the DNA TGTGCCAGCAGTTTTGGGACAGGGGTTTCCTACGAGCAGTACTTC. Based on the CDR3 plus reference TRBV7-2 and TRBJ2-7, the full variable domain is GAGVSQSPSNKVTEKGKDVELRCDPISGHTALYWYRQSLGQGLEFLIYFQGNSAPDKSGLPSDRFSAERTGGSVSTLTIQRTQQEDSAVYLCASSFGTGVSYEQYFGPGTRLTVT.